This T cell receptor (beta chain) derives from a study of shared clonotypes between healthy human individuals. In the study overall: For every donor, three CD4 naive, three CD4 memory, two CD8 naive and one CD8 memory plates were used.

Every contributor of samples was a Caucasian grown-up residing in Nashville, Tennessee. The authors divided CD4+ cells into CD45RA+ naive and CD45RA-negative memory subsets. Only in-frame clones appear in the TCRdb table, and some are missing; sequencing was by immunoSEQ multiplex PCR. Of 1.6 million or so clones listed, 98% to 99% are singletons. The CDR3 runs 13 residues. Trimming cost V 5 bases and J 2 bases, with 10 bases left between them. Per the germline V gene, CDR1 is MNHEY and CDR2 is SMNVEV (reference sequence). The sample comprised naive CD4+ T cells sorted from blood. Subset specified: CD45RA+ positively selected. The chain recombines TRBV27 with TRBJ2-7, with D unresolved. This TCR was sampled from a man aged 25-45 years in good health. Here the CDR3 DNA reads TGTGCCAGCAGTCCCGCTACTACCTACGAGCAGTACTTC. The encoded protein is CASSPATTYEQYF.